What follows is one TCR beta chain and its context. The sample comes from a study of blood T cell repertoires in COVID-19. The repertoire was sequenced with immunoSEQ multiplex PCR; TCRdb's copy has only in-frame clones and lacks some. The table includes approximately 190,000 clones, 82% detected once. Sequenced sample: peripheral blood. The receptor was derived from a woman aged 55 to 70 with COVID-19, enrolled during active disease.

The CDR3 DNA sequence: TGTGCCAGCAGTAAAAACCCGGGACTAGCGGGAATTAAAGATACGCAGTATTTT. Its protein product is CASSKNPGLAGIKDTQYF. The chain couples TRBV2 to TRBJ2-3; 13 bases match TRBD2. V lost 5 bases, J lost 5 bases, and 13 bases stayed unmatched. Per the germline V gene, CDR1 is SNHLY and CDR2 is FYNNEI. The CDR3 is 18 amino acids.